The TCR beta chain under discussion was sequenced for a study of beta chain features in type 1 diabetes. Overall study context: The patient and healthy donor groups were comparable for age, gender and cell yields.

Every bit of the isolated RNA underwent reverse transcription, so sequencing read expressed TCRB transcripts. Read counts averaged around 3.6 million for samples of naive, central memory and regulatory T cells. Sequencing used immunoSEQ multiplex PCR; TCRdb keeps in-frame clones, though not all of them. The data hold about 330,000 clones, with 11% observed a single time. Study-wide points: Patients' naive, central memory and regulatory TCRB repertoires appeared more alike than those of healthy donors. TCRB CDR3s were moderately but significantly shorter in Type 1 diabetes patients in all four CD4+ subsets.

V trimming: 3 bases; J trimming: 8 bases; junction bases outside the gene matches: 11. Germline CDR1 SGHNT, CDR2 YYREEE (reference sequence). This CDR3 is built from 16 residues. The table lists this clone with a few counts. Its antigen is not known. The chain combines TRBV5-4 with TRBJ1-4, with 9 bases lining up with TRBD1. Sequenced material: naive CD4+ T cells from blood. This clonotype was sampled from a woman aged 25 to 45 in good health. CDR3 DNA sequence: TGTGCCAGCAGCTCCGAAAACACAGGGGGCGCCGAAAAACTGTTTTTT. It is translated as CASSSENTGGAEKLFF.